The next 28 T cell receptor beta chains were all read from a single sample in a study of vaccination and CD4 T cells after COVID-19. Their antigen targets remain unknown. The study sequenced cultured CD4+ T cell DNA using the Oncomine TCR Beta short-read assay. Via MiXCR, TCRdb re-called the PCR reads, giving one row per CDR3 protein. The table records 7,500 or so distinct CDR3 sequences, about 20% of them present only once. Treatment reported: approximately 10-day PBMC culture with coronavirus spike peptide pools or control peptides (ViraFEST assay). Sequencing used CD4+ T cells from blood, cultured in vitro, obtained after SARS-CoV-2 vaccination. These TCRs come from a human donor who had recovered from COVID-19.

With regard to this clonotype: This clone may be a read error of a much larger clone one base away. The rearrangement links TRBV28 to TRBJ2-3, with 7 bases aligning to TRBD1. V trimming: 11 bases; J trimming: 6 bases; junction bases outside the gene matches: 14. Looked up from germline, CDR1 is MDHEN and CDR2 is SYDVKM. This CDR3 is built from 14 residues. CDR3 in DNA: TGTGCCGGCGACAGGGCAGGGGGTATGGATACGCAGTATTTT. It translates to CAGDRAGGMDTQYF.

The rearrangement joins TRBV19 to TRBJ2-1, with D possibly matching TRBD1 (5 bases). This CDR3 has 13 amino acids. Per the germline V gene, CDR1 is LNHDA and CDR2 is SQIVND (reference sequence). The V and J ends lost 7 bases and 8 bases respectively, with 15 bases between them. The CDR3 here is CASTPTGRDEQFF. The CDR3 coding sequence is TGTGCCAGTACCCCCACAGGTCGGGATGAGCAGTTCTTC.

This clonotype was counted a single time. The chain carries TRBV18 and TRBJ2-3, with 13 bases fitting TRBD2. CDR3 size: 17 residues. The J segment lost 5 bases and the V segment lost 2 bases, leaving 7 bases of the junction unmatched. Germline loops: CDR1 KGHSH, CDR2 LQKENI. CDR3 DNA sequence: TGTGCCAGCTCACCAAGACTAGCGGGAGGTCGGGGAGATACGCAGTATTTT. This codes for CASSPRLAGGRGDTQYF.

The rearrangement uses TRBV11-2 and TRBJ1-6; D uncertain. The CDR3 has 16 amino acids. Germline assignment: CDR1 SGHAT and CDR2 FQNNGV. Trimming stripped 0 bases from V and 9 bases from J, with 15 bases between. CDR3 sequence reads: CASSLDIADHTSPLHF. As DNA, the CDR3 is TGTGCCAGCAGCTTAGATATCGCGGACCATACTTCACCCCTCCACTTT.

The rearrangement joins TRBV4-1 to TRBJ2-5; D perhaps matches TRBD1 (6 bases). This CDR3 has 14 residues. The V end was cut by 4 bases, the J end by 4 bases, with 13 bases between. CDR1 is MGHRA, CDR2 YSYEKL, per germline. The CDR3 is CASSLGSGVETQYF. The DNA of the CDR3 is TGCGCCAGCAGCCTTGGATCAGGGGTAGAGACCCAGTACTTC.

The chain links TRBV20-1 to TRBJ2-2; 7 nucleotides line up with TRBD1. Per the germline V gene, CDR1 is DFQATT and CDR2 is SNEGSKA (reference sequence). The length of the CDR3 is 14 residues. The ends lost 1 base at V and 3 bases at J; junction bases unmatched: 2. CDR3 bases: TGCAGTGCTAGAGGGCAGGGGGACACCGGGGAGCTGTTTTTT. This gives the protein CSARGQGDTGELFF.

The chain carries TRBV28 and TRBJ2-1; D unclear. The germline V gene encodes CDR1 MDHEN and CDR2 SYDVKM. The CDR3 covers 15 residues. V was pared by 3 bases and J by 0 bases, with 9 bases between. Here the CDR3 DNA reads TGTGCCAGCAGTTTCCCCCACCGCTCCTACAATGAGCAGTTCTTC. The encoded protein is CASSFPHRSYNEQFF.

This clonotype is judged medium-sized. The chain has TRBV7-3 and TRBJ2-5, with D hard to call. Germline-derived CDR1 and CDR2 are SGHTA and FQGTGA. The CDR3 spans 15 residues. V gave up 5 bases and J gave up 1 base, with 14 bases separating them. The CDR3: CASSPGRIPQETQYF. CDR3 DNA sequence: TGTGCCAGCAGCCCTGGACGTATTCCCCAAGAGACCCAGTACTTC.

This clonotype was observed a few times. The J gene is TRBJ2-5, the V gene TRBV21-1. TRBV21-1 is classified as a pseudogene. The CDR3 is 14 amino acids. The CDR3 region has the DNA TGTGCCAGCATCGGTCAAAGCAGGCAAGAGACCCAGTACTTC. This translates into CASIGQSRQETQYF.

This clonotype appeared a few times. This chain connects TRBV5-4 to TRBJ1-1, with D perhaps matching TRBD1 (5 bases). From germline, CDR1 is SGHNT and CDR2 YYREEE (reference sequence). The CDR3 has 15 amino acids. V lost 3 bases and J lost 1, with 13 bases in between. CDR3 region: CASSSAGLRNTEAFF. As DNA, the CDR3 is TGTGCCAGCAGCTCCGCGGGACTGAGGAACACTGAAGCTTTCTTT.

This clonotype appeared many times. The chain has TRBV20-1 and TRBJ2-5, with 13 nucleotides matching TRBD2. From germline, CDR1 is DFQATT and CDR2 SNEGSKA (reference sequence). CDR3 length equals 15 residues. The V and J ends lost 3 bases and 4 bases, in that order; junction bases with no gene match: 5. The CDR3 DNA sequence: TGCAGTGCTAGCCGGACTAGCGGGAGTGGAGAGACCCAGTACTTC. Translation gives CSASRTSGSGETQYF.

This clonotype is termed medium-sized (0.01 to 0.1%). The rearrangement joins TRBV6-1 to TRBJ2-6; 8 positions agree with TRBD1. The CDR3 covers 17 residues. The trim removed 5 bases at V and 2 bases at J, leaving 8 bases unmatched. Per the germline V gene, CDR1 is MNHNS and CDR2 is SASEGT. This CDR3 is CASSKKRTGPGANVLTF. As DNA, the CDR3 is TGTGCCAGCAGTAAGAAACGGACAGGGCCTGGGGCCAACGTCCTGACTTTC.

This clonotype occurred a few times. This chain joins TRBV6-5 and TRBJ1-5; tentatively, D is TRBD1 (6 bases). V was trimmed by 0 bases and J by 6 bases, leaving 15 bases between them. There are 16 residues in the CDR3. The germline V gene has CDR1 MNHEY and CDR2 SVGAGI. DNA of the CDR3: TGTGCCAGCAGTTACTCAGGAGGGGGGGGTGGTCAGCCCCAGCATTTT. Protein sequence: CASSYSGGGGGQPQHF.

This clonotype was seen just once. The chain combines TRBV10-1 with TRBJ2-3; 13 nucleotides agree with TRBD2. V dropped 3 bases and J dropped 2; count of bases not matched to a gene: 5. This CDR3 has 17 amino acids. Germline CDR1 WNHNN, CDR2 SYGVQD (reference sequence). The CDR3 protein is CASSDIGLAGDTDTQYF. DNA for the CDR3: TGCGCCAGCAGTGACATCGGACTAGCGGGAGACACAGATACGCAGTATTTT.

The CDR3 sequence is CASSPRGPGATGELFF. The CDR3 DNA follows: TGTGCCAGCAGCCCTCGGGGCCCGGGGGCCACCGGGGAGCTGTTTTTT. The V and J genes are TRBV6-1 and TRBJ2-2; either TRBD1 or TRBD2 may supply D (6 bases each). Germline V lookup: CDR1 MNHNS, CDR2 SASEGT. The CDR3 has 16 residues. With 6 bases removed from V and 4 bases from J, the gap between germline ends came to 18 bases.

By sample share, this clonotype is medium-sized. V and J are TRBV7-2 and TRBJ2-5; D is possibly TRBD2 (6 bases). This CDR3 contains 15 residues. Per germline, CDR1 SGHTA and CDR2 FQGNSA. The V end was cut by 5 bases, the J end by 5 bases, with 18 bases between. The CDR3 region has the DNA TGTGCCAGCAGCCCCCACCGGGGGACGATCGAGACCCAGTACTTC. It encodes CASSPHRGTIETQYF.

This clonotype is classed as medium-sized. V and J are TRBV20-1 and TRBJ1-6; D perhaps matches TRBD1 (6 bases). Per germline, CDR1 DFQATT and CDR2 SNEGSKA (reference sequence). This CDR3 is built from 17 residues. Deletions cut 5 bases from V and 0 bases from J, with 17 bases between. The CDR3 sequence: CSAAQGTGSSYNSPLHF. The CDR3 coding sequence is TGCAGTGCTGCCCAGGGGACTGGGAGCTCCTATAATTCACCCCTCCACTTT.

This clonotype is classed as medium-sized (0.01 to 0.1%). The DNA for the CDR3 is TGTGCCAGCAGCTTAGGTAGGAGCGGGGGGTACTACGAGCAGTACTTC. It encodes CASSLGRSGGYYEQYF. The rearrangement links TRBV7-2 to TRBJ2-7; 9 nucleotides agree with TRBD2. The germline V gene has CDR1 SGHTA and CDR2 FQGNSA. J lost 3 bases, V lost 1 base, and 7 bases had no gene match. The CDR3 contains 16 residues.

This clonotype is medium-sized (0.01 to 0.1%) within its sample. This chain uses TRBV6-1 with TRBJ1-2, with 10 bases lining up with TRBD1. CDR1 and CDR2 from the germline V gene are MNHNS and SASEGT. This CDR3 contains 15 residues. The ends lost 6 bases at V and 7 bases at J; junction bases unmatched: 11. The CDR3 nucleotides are TGTGCCAGCAGCCCCCGGGGACAGGGGTTGAGTGGCTACACCTTC. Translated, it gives CASSPRGQGLSGYTF.

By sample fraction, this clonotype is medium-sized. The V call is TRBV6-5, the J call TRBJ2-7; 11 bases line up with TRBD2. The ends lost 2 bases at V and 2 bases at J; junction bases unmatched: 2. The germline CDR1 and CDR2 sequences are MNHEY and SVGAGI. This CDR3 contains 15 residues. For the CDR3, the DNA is TGTGCCAGCAGTTACCGGGGACTAGCGGCCTACGAGCAGTACTTC. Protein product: CASSYRGLAAYEQYF.

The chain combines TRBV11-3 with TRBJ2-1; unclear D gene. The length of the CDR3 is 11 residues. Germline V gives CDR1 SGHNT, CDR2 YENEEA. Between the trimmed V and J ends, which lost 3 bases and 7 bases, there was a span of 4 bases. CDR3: CASSFLNEQFF. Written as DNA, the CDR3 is TGTGCCAGCAGCTTTCTAAATGAGCAGTTCTTC.

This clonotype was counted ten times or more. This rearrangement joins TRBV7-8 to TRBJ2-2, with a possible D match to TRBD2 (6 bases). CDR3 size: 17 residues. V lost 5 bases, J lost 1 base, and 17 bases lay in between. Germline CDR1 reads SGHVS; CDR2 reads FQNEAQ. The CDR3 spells CASSPFGGSVNTGELFF. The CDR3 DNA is TGTGCCAGCAGCCCCTTCGGGGGTAGCGTGAACACCGGGGAGCTGTTTTTT. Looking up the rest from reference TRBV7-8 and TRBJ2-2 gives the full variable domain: GAGVSQSPRYKVAKRGQDVALRCDPISGHVSLFWYQQALGQGPEFLTYFQNEAQLDKSGLPSDRFFAERPEGSVSTLKIQRTQQEDSAVYLCASSPFGGSVNTGELFFGEGSRLTVL.

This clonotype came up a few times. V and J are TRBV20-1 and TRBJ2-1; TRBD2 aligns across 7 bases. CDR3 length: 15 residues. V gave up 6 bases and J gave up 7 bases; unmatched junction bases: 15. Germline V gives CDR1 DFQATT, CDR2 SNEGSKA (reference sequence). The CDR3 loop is CSAQPIKTSLNEQFF. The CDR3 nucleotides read TGCAGTGCCCAACCGATCAAGACTAGCCTTAATGAGCAGTTCTTC.

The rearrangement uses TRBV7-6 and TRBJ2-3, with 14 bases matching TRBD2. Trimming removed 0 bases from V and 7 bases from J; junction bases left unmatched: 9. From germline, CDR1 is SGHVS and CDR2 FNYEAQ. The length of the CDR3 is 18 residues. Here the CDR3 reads CASSLAFLTSGGVHTQYF. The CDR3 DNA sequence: TGTGCCAGCAGCTTAGCATTTTTGACTAGCGGGGGGGTACATACGCAGTATTTT.

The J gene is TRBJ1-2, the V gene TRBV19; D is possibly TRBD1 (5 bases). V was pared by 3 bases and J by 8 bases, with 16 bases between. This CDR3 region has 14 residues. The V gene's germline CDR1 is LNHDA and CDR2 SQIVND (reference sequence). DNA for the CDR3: TGTGCCAGTAGTATCAGGGACCCCCTCATCGGCTACACCTTC. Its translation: CASSIRDPLIGYTF.

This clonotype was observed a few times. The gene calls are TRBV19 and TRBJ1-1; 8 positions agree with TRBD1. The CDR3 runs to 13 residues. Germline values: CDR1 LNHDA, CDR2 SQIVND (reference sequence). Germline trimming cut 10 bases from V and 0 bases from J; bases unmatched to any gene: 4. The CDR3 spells CAKTGEMNTEAFF. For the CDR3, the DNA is TGTGCCAAGACAGGGGAAATGAACACTGAAGCTTTCTTT.

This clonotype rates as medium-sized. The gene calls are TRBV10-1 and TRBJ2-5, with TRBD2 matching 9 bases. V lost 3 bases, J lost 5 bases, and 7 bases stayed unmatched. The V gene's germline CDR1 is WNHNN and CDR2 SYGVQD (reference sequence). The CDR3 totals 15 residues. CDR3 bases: TGCGCCAGCAGTGAAGGCGGGAGGGCCGCGGAGACCCAGTACTTC. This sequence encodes CASSEGGRAAETQYF.

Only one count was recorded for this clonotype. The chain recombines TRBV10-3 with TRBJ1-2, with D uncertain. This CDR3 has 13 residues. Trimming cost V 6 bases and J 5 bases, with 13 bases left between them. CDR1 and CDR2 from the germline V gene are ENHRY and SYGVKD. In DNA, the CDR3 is TGTGCCATCAGGACACCCGGGCTTTATGGCTACACCTTC. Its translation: CAIRTPGLYGYTF.